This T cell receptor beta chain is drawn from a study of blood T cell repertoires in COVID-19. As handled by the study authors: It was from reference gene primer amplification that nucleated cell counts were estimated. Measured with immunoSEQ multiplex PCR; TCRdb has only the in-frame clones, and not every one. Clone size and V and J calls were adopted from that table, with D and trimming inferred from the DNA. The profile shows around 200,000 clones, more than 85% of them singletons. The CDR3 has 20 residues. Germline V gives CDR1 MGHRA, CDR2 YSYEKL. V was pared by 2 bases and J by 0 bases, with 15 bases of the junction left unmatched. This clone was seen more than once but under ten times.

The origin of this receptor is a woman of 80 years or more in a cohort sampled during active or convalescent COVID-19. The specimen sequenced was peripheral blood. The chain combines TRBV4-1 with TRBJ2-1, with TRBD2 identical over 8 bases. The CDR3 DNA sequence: TGCGCCAGCAGCCAATCCCATAGCGGGATTCTCTCAAGCTCCTACAATGAGCAGTTCTTC. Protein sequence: CASSQSHSGILSSSYNEQFF.